Listed here are 12 T cell receptor beta chains from one sample, sequenced in a study of blood T cell repertoires in COVID-19. Some clones are missing from TCRdb's copy, which holds only in-frame ones; the method was immunoSEQ multiplex PCR. The sample carries fewer than 350,000 clones, 81% recorded once. Input material: peripheral blood. The source of these receptors is a woman aged 55-70 years with active or convalescent COVID-19.

This chain links TRBV10-3 with TRBJ1-2; 7 bases line up with TRBD1. With 10 bases clipped from V and 0 bases from J, the junction kept 8 bases outside the gene matches. Germline V CDR1 and CDR2: ENHRY, SYGVKD. CDR3 length: 14 residues. The CDR3: CATTGSGANYGYTF. The DNA for the CDR3 is TGTGCCACGACAGGGTCCGGAGCTAACTATGGCTACACCTTC.

The chain couples TRBV30 to TRBJ1-1; 7 bases are a match to TRBD1. The CDR3 sequence is 13 residues long. Per the germline V gene, CDR1 is GTSNPN and CDR2 is SVGIG (reference sequence). Trimming removed 3 bases from V and 1 base from J; junction bases left unmatched: 2. This chain's CDR3 is CAWSGTANTEAFF. As DNA, the CDR3 is TGTGCCTGGAGCGGGACAGCGAACACTGAAGCTTTCTTT.

The V and J genes are TRBV4-1 and TRBJ1-1; possible D gene TRBD1, 6 bases. From germline, CDR1 is MGHRA and CDR2 YSYEKL. The CDR3 contains 15 residues. V dropped 1 base and J dropped 0 bases, with 9 bases sitting between them. In nucleotides, the CDR3 is TGCGCCAGCAGCCAAGGGGGACACATGAACACTGAAGCTTTCTTT. Its translation is CASSQGGHMNTEAFF.

This rearrangement joins TRBV18 to TRBJ2-1; 7 nucleotides align to TRBD1. The germline V gene has CDR1 KGHSH and CDR2 LQKENI. With V trimmed by 3 bases and J by 2 bases, 4 bases remained unmatched. The CDR3 is 15 residues long. This chain's CDR3 is CASSPGTDPYNEQFF. CDR3 coding DNA: TGTGCCAGCTCACCCGGGACAGATCCCTACAATGAGCAGTTCTTC.

V is TRBV19 and J is TRBJ1-1; D is unresolved. CDR1 and CDR2 (germline): LNHDA, SQIVND (reference sequence). The CDR3 length is 16 residues. Trimming removed 0 bases at V and 1 base at J, with 12 bases between. DNA for the CDR3: TGTGCCAGTAGTATAGACCCCGAAACGGGGAACACTGAAGCTTTCTTT. Protein sequence: CASSIDPETGNTEAFF.

The rearrangement links TRBV7-3 to TRBJ2-7, with TRBD1 matching over 7 bases. CDR3 length: 15 amino acids. Germline V CDR1 and CDR2: SGHTA, FQGTGA. V lost 2 bases to trimming and J lost 4 bases; unmatched junction nucleotides: 8. CDR3 protein: CASSLYRGPEYEQYF. The CDR3 DNA sequence: TGTGCCAGCAGCTTATACAGGGGACCTGAGTACGAGCAGTACTTC.

The rearrangement joins TRBV6-2 or TRBV6-3 to TRBJ2-3, with TRBD2 matching over 8 bases. This CDR3 region has 15 residues. Germline CDR1 MNHEY, CDR2 SVGEGT. V was clipped by 2 bases and J by 2 bases; unmatched bases: 3. The CDR3 DNA reads TGTGCCAGCAGTTACACGGGGGGGCTCACAGATACGCAGTATTTT. This codes for CASSYTGGLTDTQYF.

This rearrangement joins TRBV18 to TRBJ2-3, with 12 bases aligning to TRBD2. The CDR3 sequence is 16 residues long. V was clipped by 2 bases and J by 6 bases; unmatched bases: 6. CDR1 and CDR2 from the germline V gene are KGHSH and LQKENI. The CDR3 coding sequence is TGTGCCAGCTCACCATTACCCGGGACTAGCGGGGATACGCAGTATTTT. Its translation is CASSPLPGTSGDTQYF.

The chain couples TRBV18 to TRBJ2-3; TRBD1 matches at 7 bases. With V trimmed by 4 bases and J by 0 bases, 7 bases remained unmatched. The CDR3 totals 16 residues. CDR1 and CDR2 from the germline V gene are KGHSH and LQKENI. The CDR3 loop is CASSRHPGQSTDTQYF. CDR3 DNA sequence: TGTGCCAGCTCACGACATCCGGGACAGAGCACAGATACGCAGTATTTT. Using reference TRBV18 and TRBJ2-3 for the parts outside the CDR3, the full variable domain is NAGVMQNPRHLVRRRGQEARLRCSPMKGHSHVYWYRQLPEEGLKFMVYLQKENIIDESGMPKERFSAEFPKEGPSILRIQQVVRGDSAAYFCASSRHPGQSTDTQYFGPGTRLTVL.

On this clone: In the same sample, other DNA sequences code for this CDR3. CDR3 loop: CASSYGGSNQPQHF. The CDR3 DNA sequence: TGTGCCAGCAGTTATGGGGGGAGCAATCAGCCCCAGCATTTT. The chain has TRBV6-5 and TRBJ1-5; D is perhaps TRBD1 (5 bases). There are 14 residues in the CDR3. The ends were cut back, 3 bases at V and 1 base at J, with 7 bases in the middle. Germline CDR1 and CDR2: MNHEY and SVGAGI.

This chain connects TRBV30 to TRBJ1-3; 7 nucleotides line up with TRBD1. CDR1 and CDR2 (germline): GTSNPN, SVGIG (reference sequence). The ends lost 3 bases at V and 0 bases at J; junction bases unmatched: 11. The CDR3 loop spans 17 amino acids. The CDR3 region is CAWSRAGGPFSGNTIYF. The CDR3, as DNA: TGTGCCTGGAGCCGGGCAGGGGGACCCTTCTCTGGAAACACCATATATTTT.

The chain recombines TRBV18 with TRBJ1-1; D remains ambiguous. The ends were cut back, 6 bases at V and 0 bases at J, with 20 bases in the middle. The CDR3 extends over 17 amino acids. The V gene's germline CDR1 is KGHSH and CDR2 LQKENI. Here the CDR3 reads CASSRGVGNSLNTEAFF. The DNA of the CDR3 is TGTGCCAGCTCCCGGGGAGTGGGGAATAGCTTGAACACTGAAGCTTTCTTT.